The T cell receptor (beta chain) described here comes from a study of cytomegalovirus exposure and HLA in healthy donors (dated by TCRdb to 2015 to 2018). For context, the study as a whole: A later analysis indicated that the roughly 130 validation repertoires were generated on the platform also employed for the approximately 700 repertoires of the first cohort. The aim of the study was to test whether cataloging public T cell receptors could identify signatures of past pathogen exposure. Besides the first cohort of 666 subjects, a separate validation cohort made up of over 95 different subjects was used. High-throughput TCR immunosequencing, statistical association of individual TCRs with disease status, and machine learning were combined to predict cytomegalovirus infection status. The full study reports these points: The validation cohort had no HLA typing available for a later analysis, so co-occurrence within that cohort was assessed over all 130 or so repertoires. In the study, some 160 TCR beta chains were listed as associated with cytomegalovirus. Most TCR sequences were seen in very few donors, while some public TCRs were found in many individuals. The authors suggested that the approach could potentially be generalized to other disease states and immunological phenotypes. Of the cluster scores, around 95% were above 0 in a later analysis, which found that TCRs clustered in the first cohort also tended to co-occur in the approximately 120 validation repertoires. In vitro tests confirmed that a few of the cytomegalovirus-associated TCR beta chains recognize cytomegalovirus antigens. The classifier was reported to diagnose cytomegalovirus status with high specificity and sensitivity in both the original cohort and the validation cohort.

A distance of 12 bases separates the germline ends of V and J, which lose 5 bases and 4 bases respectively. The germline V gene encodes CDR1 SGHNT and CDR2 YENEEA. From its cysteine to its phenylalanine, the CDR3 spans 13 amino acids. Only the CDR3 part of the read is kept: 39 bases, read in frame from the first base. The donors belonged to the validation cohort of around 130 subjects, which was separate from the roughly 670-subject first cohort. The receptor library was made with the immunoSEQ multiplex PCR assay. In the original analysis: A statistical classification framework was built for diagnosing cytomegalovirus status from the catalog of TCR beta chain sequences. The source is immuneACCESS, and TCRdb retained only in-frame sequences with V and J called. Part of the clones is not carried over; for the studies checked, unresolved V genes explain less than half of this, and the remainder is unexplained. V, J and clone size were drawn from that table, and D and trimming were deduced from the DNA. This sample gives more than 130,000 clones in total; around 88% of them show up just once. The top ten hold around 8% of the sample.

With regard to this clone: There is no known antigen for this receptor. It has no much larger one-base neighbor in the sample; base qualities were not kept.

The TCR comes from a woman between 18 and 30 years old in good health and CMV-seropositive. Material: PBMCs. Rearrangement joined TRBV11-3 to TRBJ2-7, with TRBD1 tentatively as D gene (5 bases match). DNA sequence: TGTGCCAGCAGCCGGACACAAACTTACGAGCAGTACTTC. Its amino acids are CASSRTQTYEQYF.